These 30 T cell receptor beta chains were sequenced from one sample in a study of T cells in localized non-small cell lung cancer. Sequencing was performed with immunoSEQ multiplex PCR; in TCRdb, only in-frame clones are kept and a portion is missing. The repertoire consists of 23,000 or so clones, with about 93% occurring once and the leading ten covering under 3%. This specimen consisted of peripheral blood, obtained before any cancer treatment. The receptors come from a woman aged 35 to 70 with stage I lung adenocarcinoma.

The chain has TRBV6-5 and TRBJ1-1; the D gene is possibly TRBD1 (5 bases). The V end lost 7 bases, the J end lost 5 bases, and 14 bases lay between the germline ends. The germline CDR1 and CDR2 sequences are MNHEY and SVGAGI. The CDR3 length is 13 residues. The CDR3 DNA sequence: TGTGCCAGCAAGGTCAGGGAGTCGACTGAAGCTTTCTTT. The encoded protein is CASKVRESTEAFF.

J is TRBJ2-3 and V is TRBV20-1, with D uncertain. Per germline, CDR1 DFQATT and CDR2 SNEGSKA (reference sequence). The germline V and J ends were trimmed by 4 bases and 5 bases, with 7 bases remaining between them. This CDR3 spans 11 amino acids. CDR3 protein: CSANFIDTQYF. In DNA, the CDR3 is TGCAGTGCTAACTTTATAGATACGCAGTATTTT.

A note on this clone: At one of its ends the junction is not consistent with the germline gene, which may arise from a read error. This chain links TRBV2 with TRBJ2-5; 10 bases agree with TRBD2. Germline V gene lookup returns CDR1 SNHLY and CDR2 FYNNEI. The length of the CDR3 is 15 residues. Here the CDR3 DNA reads TGTGCCAGCAGGGAACTAGCGGGACGCCAAGAGGCCCAGTACTTC. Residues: CASRELAGRQEAQYF.

The CDR3 bases are TGTGCCAGCAGTGAATCGGCCAGAAGCACAGATACGCAGTATTTT. It yields the protein CASSESARSTDTQYF. The gene calls are TRBV25-1 and TRBJ2-3; no clear D. CDR1 is MGHDK, CDR2 SYGVNS, per germline. This CDR3 is 15 amino acids long. Trimming removed 1 base from V and 0 bases from J, with 8 bases in between.

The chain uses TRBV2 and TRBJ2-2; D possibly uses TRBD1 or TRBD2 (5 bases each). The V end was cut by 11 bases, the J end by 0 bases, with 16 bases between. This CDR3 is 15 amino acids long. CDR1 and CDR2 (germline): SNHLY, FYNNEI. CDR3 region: CASYLGPPNTGELFF. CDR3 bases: TGTGCCTCCTACCTGGGACCGCCGAACACCGGGGAGCTGTTTTTT.

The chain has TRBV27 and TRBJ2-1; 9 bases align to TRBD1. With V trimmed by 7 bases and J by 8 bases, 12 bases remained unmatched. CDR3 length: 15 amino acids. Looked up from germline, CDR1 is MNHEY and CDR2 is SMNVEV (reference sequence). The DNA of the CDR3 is TGTGCCAGCAAGGTTGGTGAACAGGGGGCCTATGAGCAGTTCTTC. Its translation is CASKVGEQGAYEQFF.

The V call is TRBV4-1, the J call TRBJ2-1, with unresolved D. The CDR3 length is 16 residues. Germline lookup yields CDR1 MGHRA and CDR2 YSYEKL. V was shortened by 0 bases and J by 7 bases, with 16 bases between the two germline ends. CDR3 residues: CASSQEAQPSRNEQFF. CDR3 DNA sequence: TGCGCCAGCAGCCAAGAGGCCCAACCTTCTCGAAATGAGCAGTTCTTC.

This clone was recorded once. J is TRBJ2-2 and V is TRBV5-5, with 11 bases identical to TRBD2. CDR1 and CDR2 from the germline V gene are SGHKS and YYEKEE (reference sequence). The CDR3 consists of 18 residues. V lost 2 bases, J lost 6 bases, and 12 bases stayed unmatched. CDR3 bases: TGTGCCAGCAGCTTACAGGGACTAGCGGCCACCCACGCCGGGGAGCTGTTTTTT. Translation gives CASSLQGLAATHAGELFF.

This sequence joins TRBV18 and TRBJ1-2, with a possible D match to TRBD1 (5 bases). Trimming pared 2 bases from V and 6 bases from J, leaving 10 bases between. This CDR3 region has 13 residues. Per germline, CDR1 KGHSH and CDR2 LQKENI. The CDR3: CASSPGAKNGYTF. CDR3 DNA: TGTGCCAGCTCACCAGGGGCCAAGAATGGCTACACCTTC.

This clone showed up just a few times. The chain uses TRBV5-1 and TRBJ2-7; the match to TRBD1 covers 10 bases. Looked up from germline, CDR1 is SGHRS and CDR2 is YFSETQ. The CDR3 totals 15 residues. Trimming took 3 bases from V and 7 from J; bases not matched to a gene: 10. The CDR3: CASSWTPDRGGEQYF. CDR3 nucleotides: TGCGCCAGCAGCTGGACCCCGGACAGGGGGGGGGAGCAGTACTTC.

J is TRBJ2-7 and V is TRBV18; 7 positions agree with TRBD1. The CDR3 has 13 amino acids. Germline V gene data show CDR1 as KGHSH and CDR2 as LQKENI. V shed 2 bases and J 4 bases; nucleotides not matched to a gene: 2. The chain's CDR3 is CASSPNRGYEQYF. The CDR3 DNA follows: TGTGCCAGCTCACCAAACAGGGGATACGAGCAGTACTTC. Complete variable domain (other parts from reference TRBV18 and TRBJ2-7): NAGVMQNPRHLVRRRGQEARLRCSPMKGHSHVYWYRQLPEEGLKFMVYLQKENIIDESGMPKERFSAEFPKEGPSILRIQQVVRGDSAAYFCASSPNRGYEQYFGPGTRLTVT.

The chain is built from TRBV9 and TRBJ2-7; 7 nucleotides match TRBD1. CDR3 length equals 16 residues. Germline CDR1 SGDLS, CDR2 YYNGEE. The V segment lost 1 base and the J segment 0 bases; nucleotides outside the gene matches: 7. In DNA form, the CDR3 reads TGTGCCAGCAGCGTAACGGGACAGTCAAGCTCCTACGAGCAGTACTTC. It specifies CASSVTGQSSSYEQYF.

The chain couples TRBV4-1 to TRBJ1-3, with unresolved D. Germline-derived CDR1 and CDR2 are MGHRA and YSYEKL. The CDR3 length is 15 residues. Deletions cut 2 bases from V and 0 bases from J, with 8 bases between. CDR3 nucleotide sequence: TGCGCCAGCAGCCAACTCATAGGCTCTGGAAACACCATATATTTT. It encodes CASSQLIGSGNTIYF.

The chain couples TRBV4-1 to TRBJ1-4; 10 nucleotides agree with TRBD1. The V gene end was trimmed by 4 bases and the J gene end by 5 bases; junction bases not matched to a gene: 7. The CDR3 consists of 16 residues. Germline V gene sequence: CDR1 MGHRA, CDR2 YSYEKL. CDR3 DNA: TGCGCCAGCAGCCCTCACCGGGACAGGGGAAATGAAAAACTGTTTTTT. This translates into CASSPHRDRGNEKLFF.

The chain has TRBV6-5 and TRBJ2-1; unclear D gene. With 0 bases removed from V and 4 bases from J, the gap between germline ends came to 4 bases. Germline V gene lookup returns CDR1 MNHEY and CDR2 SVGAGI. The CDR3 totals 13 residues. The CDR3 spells CASSYSGYNEQFF. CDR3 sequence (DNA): TGTGCCAGCAGTTACTCGGGGTACAATGAGCAGTTCTTC.

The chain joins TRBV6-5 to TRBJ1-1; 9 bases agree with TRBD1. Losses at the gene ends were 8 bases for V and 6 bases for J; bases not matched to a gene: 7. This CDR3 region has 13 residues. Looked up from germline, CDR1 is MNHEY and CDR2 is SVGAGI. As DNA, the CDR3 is TGTGCCAGCCGGTCAAGACAGGGGGCTGAAGCTTTCTTT. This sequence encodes CASRSRQGAEAFF.

In DNA, the CDR3 is TGTGCCAGCAGACCTCAGACTTACTACAATGAGCAGTTCTTC. It specifies CASRPQTYYNEQFF. The chain uses TRBV6-5 and TRBJ2-1, with D unresolved. This CDR3 has 14 residues. The germline gives CDR1 MNHEY, CDR2 SVGAGI. V was clipped by 6 bases and J by 3 bases, with 12 bases between them.

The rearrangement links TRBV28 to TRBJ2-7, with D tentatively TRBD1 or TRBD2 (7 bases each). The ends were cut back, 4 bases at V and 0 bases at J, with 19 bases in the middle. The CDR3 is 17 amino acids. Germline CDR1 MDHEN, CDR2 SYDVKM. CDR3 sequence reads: CASSSQGRVSYSYEQYF. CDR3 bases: TGTGCCAGCAGTTCACAGGGGAGGGTTTCGTACTCCTACGAGCAGTACTTC.

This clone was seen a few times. The CDR3 DNA reads TGTGCCAGCAGTTGGAACAGGGATCAGCCCCAGCATTTT. Residues: CASSWNRDQPQHF. J is TRBJ1-5 and V is TRBV28; D perhaps matches TRBD1 (6 bases). V was trimmed by 4 bases and J by 5 bases, leaving 9 bases between them. From germline, CDR1 is MDHEN and CDR2 SYDVKM. The CDR3 consists of 13 residues.

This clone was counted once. CDR3 region: CASSGGTGGLYEQYF. The CDR3 bases are TGCGCCAGCAGCGGGGGAACGGGAGGTCTTTACGAGCAGTACTTC. The V gene is TRBV5-1, the J gene TRBJ2-7; 7 nucleotides line up with TRBD2. With V trimmed by 4 bases and J by 4 bases, 11 bases remained unmatched. This CDR3 region has 15 residues. In germline, CDR1 is SGHRS, CDR2 YFSETQ.

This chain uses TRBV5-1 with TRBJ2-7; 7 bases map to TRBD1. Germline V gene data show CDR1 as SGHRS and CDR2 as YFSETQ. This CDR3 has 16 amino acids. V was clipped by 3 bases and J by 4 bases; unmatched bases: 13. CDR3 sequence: CASSWGDRDRLYEQYF. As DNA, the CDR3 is TGCGCCAGCAGCTGGGGAGACAGGGACCGACTTTACGAGCAGTACTTC. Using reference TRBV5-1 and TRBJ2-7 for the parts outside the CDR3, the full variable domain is KAGVTQTPRYLIKTRGQQVTLSCSPISGHRSVSWYQQTPGQGLQFLFEYFSETQRNKGNFPGRFSGRQFSNSRSEMNVSTLELGDSALYLCASSWGDRDRLYEQYFGPGTRLTVT.

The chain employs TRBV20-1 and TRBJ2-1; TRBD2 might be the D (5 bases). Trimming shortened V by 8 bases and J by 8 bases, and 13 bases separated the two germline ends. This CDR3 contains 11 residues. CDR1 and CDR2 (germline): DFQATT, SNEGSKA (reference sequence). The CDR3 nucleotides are TGCAGTTCGGGGTCGGGGTATGAGCAGTTCTTC. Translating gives CSSGSGYEQFF.

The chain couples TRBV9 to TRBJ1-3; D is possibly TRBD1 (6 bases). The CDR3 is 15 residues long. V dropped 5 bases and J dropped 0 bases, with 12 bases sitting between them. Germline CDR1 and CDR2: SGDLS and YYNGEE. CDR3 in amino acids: CASSATGNSGNTIYF. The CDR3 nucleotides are TGTGCCAGCAGTGCTACAGGGAACTCTGGAAACACCATATATTTT.

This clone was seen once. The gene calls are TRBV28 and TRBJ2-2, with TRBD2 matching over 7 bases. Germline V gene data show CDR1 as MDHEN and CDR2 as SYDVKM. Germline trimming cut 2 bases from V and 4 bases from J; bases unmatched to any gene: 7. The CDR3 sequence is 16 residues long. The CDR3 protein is CASSLVLADGTGELFF. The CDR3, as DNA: TGTGCCAGCAGTTTAGTGCTAGCGGATGGCACCGGGGAGCTGTTTTTT.

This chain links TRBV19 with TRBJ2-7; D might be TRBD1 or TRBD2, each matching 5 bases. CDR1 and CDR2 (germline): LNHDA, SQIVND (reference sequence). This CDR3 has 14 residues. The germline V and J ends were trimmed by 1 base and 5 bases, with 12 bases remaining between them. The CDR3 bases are TGTGCCAGTAGTATAGCGACACGGGGCGACGAGCAGTACTTC. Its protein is CASSIATRGDEQYF.

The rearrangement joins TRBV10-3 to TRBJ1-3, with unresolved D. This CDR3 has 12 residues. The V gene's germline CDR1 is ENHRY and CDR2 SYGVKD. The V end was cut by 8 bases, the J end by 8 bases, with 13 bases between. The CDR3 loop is CAIGDSGDTIYF. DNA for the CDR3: TGTGCCATCGGGGATTCGGGAGACACCATATATTTT.

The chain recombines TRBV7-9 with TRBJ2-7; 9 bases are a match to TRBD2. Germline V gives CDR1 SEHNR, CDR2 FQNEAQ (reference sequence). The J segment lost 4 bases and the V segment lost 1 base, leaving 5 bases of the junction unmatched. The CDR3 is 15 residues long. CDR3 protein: CASSLVPSGAYEQYF. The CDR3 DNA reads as TGTGCCAGCAGCTTAGTCCCTAGCGGGGCTTACGAGCAGTACTTC.

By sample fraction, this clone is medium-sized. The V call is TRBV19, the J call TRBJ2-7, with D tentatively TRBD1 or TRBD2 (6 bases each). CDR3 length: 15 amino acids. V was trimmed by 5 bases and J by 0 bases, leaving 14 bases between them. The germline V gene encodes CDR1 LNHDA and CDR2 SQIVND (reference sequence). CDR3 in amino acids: CASSGGGAPSYEQYF. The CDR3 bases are TGTGCCAGTAGTGGGGGCGGGGCGCCCTCCTACGAGCAGTACTTC.

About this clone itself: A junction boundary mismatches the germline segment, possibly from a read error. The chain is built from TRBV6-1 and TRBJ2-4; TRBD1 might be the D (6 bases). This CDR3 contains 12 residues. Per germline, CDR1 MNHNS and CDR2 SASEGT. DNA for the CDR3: TGTGCCAGCAGTGAAAACCTGTGGGGGCGCGACTTC. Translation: CASSENLWGRDF.

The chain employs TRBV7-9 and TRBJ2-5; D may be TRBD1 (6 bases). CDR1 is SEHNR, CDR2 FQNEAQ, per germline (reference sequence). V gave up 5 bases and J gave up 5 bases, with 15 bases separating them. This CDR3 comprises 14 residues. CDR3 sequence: CASSRHARGETQYF. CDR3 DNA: TGTGCCAGCAGCCGACACGCGAGGGGGGAGACCCAGTACTTC.